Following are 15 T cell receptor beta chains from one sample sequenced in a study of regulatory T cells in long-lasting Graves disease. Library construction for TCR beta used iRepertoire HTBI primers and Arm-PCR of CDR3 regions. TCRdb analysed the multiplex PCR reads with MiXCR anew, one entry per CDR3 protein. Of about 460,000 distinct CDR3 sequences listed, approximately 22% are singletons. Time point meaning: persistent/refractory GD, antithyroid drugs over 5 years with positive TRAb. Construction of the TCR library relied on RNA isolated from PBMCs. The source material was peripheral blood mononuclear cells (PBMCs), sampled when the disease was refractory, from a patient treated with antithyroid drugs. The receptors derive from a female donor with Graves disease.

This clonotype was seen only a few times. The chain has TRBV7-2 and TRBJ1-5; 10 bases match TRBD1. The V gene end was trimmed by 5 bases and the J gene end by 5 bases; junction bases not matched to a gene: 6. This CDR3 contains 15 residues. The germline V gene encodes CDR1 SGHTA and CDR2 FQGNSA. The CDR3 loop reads CASSPDRGLHQPQHF. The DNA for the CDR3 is TGTGCCAGCAGCCCAGACAGGGGGCTCCATCAGCCCCAGCATTTT.

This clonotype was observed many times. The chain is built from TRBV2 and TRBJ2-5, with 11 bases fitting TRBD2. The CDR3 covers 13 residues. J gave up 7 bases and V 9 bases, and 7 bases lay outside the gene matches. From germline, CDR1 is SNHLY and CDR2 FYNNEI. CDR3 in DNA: TGTGCCAGTCTTAGCGGGGGGGCGGGGACCCAGTACTTC. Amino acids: CASLSGGAGTQYF.

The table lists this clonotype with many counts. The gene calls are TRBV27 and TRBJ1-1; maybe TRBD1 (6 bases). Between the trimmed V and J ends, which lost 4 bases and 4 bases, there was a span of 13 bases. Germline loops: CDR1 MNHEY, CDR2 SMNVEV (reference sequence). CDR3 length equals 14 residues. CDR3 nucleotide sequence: TGTGCCAGCAGTTACCGAACAGGGATCACTGAAGCTTTCTTT. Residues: CASSYRTGITEAFF.

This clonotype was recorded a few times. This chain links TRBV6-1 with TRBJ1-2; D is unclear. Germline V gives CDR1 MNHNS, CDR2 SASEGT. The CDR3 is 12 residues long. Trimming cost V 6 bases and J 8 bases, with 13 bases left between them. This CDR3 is CASRPGEGGYTF. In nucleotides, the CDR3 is TGTGCCAGCAGGCCTGGGGAGGGAGGCTACACCTTC.

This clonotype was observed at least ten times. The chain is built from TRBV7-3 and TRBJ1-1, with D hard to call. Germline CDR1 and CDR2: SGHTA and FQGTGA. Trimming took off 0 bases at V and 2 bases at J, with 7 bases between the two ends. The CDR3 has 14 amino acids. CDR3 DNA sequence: TGTGCCAGCAGCTTAACGCGGGCCAACACTGAAGCTTTCTTT. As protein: CASSLTRANTEAFF. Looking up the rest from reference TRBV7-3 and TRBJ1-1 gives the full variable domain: GAGVSQTPSNKVTEKGKYVELRCDPISGHTALYWYRQSLGQGPEFLIYFQGTGAADDSGLPNDRFFAVRPEGSVSTLKIQRTERGDSAVYLCASSLTRANTEAFFGQGTRLTVV.

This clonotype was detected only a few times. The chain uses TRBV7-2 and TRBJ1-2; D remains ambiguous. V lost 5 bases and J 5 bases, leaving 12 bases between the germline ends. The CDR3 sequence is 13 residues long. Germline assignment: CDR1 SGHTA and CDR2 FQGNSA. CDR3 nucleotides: TGTGCCAGCAGCGGACCTTCGGGGTATGGCTACACCTTC. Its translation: CASSGPSGYGYTF.

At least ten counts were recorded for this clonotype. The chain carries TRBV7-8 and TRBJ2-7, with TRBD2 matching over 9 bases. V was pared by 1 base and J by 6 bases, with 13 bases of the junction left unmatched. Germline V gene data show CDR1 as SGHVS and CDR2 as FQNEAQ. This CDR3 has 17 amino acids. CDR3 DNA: TGTGCCAGCAGCTTAGAGGGTTTAGCGGGAGTTAAGGGCGAGCAGTACTTC. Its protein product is CASSLEGLAGVKGEQYF. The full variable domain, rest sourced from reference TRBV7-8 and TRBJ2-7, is GAGVSQSPRYKVAKRGQDVALRCDPISGHVSLFWYQQALGQGPEFLTYFQNEAQLDKSGLPSDRFFAERPEGSVSTLKIQRTQQEDSAVYLCASSLEGLAGVKGEQYFGPGTRLTVT.

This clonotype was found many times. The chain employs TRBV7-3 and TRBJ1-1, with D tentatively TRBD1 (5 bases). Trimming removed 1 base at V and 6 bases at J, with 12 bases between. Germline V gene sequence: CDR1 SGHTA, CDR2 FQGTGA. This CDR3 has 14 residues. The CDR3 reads CASSLMGDPAEAFF. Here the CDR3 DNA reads TGTGCCAGCAGCTTAATGGGGGATCCTGCTGAAGCTTTCTTT.

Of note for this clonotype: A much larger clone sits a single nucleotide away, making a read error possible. DNA for the CDR3: TGCAGTGCGCTTTCAGTGGCACTTATGGACACTGAAGCTTTCTTT. Encoded protein: CSALSVALMDTEAFF. V is TRBV20-1 and J is TRBJ1-1, with D unresolved. V lost 6 bases, J lost 3 bases, and 20 bases lay in between. The CDR3 consists of 15 residues. Per germline, CDR1 DFQATT and CDR2 SNEGSKA (reference sequence).

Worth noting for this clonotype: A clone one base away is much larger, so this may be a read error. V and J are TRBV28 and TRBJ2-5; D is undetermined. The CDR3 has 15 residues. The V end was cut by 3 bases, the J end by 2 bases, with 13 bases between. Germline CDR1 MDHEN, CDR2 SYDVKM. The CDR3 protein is CASSFRKLRQETQYF. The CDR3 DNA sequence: TGTGCCAGCAGTTTCCGGAAACTAAGACAAGAGACCCAGTACTTC.

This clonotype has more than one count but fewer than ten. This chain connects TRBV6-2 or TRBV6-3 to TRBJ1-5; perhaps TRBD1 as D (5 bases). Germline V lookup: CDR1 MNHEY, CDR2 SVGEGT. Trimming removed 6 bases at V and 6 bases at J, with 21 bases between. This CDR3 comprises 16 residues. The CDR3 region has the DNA TGTGCCAGCAGCTCGTTCAGACCACAGGCAGGTCAGCCCCAGCATTTT. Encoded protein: CASSSFRPQAGQPQHF.

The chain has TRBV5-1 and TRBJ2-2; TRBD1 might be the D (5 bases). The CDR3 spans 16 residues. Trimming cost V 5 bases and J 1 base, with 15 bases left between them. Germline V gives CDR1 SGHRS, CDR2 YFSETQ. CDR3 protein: CASSWDGAKNTGELFF. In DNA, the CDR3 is TGCGCCAGCAGTTGGGATGGGGCCAAGAACACCGGGGAGCTGTTTTTT. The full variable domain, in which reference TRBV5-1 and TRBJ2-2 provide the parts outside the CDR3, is KAGVTQTPRYLIKTRGQQVTLSCSPISGHRSVSWYQQTPGQGLQFLFEYFSETQRNKGNFPGRFSGRQFSNSRSEMNVSTLELGDSALYLCASSWDGAKNTGELFFGEGSRLTVL.

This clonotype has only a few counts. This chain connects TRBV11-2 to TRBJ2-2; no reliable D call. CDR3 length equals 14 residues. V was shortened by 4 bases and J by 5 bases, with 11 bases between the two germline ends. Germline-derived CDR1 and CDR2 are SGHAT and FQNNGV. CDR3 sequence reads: CASSSGPLTGELFF. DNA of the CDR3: TGTGCCAGCAGCTCAGGACCCCTTACCGGGGAGCTGTTTTTT.

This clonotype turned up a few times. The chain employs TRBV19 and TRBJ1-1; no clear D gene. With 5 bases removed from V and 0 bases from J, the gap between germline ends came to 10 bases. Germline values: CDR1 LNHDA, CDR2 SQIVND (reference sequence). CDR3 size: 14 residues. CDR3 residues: CASSPNYMNTEAFF. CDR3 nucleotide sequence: TGTGCCAGTAGTCCGAACTACATGAACACTGAAGCTTTCTTT.

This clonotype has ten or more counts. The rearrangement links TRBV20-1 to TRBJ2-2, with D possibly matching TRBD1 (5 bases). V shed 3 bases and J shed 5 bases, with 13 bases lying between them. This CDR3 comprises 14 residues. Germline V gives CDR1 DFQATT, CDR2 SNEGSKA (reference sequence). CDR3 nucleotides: TGCAGTGCTAGGCCCTCAGGGTGGACCGGGGAGCTGTTTTTT. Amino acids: CSARPSGWTGELFF.